This TCR beta chain was retrieved from a study of cytomegalovirus exposure and HLA in healthy donors. The PCR employed 60 Vbeta primers together with 13 Jbeta primers. Libraries were prepared by immunoSEQ multiplex PCR; TCRdb keeps only in-frame clonotypes and omits some of them. Counted here are fewer than 45,000 clones, 80% occurring once; the ten biggest clones make up approximately 6%. This CDR3 is 16 amino acids long. Germline loops: CDR1 SQVTM, CDR2 ANQGSEA. V lost 2 bases and J lost 1, with 17 bases in between. The chain is built from TRBV29-1 and TRBJ1-1; unclear D gene. The sample comprised PBMCs. This TCR derives from a male donor in good health and CMV-seronegative. CDR3 nucleotides: TGCAGCGTTGAATCACTCTGGGGAGGGAGGAACACTGAAGCTTTCTTT. Amino acids: CSVESLWGGRNTEAFF.